The 4 T cell receptor beta chains below all came from one sample that was sequenced in a study of quantifying T cell responses using KT2 cells (dated by TCRdb to 2015 to 2018). Concerning the study at large: RNA was DNase-treated and reverse transcribed with TCR alpha and beta constant-region primers, mostly using SuperScript III.

Library preparation was by UMI-ligation and nested PCR. Instrument used: Illumina MiSeq. A single-stranded oligonucleotide carrying the Illumina SP2 sequence and a UMI was ligated to the cDNA 3' end using T4 RNA ligase 1. PCR1 used around 4 cycles (98 degrees C 15 s, 69 degrees C 30 s, 72 degrees C 40 s), and the beta primer was an equimolar mix of RC1.1 and RC1.2 that covered TRBC1 and TRBC2. The public reads were reanalyzed by TCRdb: fastp trimming at Q25, MiXCR alignment, in-frame beta chains only. Merged by CDR3 protein, the rows form single entries marked with the most common genes and DNA. Across this sample there are approximately 41,000 distinct CDR3 sequences, with around 15% seen only once. Over 40% of the sample is taken by the ten largest. Sequenced: PBMCs spiked with cells of the T cell clone KT2. The receptor set was obtained from a human donor.

The V gene is TRBV3-1, the J gene TRBJ2-1; the D is unclear. Per germline, CDR1 LGHDT and CDR2 YNNKEL (reference sequence). The CDR3 consists of 12 residues. Trimming removed 5 bases from V and 6 bases from J, with 8 bases in between. CDR3 DNA: TGTGCCAGCAGCTTCGACGTCAATGAGCAGTTCTTC. It yields the protein CASSFDVNEQFF.

Concerning this clonotype itself: The missing conserved phenylalanine or tryptophan at the end of this CDR3 makes a read error likely. V gene TRBV10-3 combines with J gene TRBJ1-3; the D gene is possibly TRBD1 (5 bases). Trimming pared 6 bases from V and 0 bases from J, leaving 12 bases between. In germline, CDR1 is ENHRY, CDR2 SYGVKD. The CDR3 extends over 15 amino acids. The DNA for the CDR3 is TGTGCCATCAGCCGGGACCAAAGCTCTGGAAACACCATATATTCT. Translation gives CAISRDQSSGNTIYS.

V usage is TRBV20-1 and J usage is TRBJ2-7; 10 bases agree with TRBD2. Germline V gene lookup returns CDR1 DFQATT and CDR2 SNEGSKA (reference sequence). Trimming took 5 bases from V and 2 from J; bases not matched to a gene: 9. The CDR3 extends over 15 amino acids. The CDR3 DNA is TGCAGTGCTCTAGGTACGGGACTAGCGACCTACGAGCAGTACTTC. It yields the protein CSALGTGLATYEQYF.

Here the CDR3 reads CASSLGTGRQVMNTEAFF. In DNA form, the CDR3 reads TGTGCCAGCAGCTTGGGGACAGGCCGGCAGGTCATGAACACTGAAGCTTTCTTT. The chain links TRBV5-5 to TRBJ1-1; TRBD1 matches at 7 bases. The germline gives CDR1 SGHKS, CDR2 YYEKEE (reference sequence). J gave up 0 bases and V 0 bases, and 11 bases lay outside the gene matches. The CDR3 is 18 amino acids.